This TCR beta chain comes out of a study of human T cells and chemical hapten exposure. Study context: The upper back received 0.01% DPC by patch testing, with results read at 6 days.

Within the library, unique molecular identifiers were attached to each individual cDNA molecule. Via MiXCR, TCRdb re-called the RACE reads, giving one row per CDR3 protein. The data contain 40,000 to 60,000 distinct CDR3 sequences, about a tenth of them singletons. The sample holds many counts of this clonotype. The time point was: patch test 1, 2 weeks after DPC sensitization. Documented treatment: therapeutic diphenylcyclopropenone sensitization with weekly scalp DPC. Germline CDR1 SGHRS, CDR2 YFSETQ. The CDR3 covers 13 residues. V was pared by 1 base and J by 8 bases, with 12 bases between. This TCR derives from a woman aged 50 to 60 with alopecia areata. Some clones in this sample may be carry-over from other donors' samples. This chain links TRBV5-1 with TRBJ1-2; D gene ambiguous. Source: whole blood, taken in connection with sensitization to the hapten diphenylcyclopropenone (DPC). In DNA, the CDR3 is TGCGCCAGCAGCTTGAGCGTCGTCGAAGGCTACACCTTC. This encodes CASSLSVVEGYTF.